Detailed here is one TCR beta chain. The antigen is undetermined. Repertoires were generated with immunoSEQ multiplex PCR, while TCRdb's copy carries only in-frame clones and drops some. This table holds about 6,200 clones, about two thirds found once. This record comes from a study of intratumoral heterogeneity in liver cancer. CDR1 SNHLY and CDR2 FYNNEI come from the germline V gene. Trimming removed 11 bases from V and 5 bases from J, with 16 bases in between. There are 13 residues in the CDR3. Whole-study findings and limits: The authors noted under-sampled tumor-infiltrating lymphocyte representation as a limitation. In each patient, region a exceeded region b in unique T-cell expansions. Overall T cell clonality did not differ significantly between tumor regions in either sequenced patient.

Multiple geographically separated regions of the hepatocellular carcinoma nodule were sampled separately. Sampled areas showed no macroscopic evidence of necrosis or hemorrhage. Material: tumor tissue, obtained before any cancer treatment. The sequence came from a woman between 65 and 79 years old with hepatocellular carcinoma. This sequence joins TRBV2 and TRBJ2-1; D may correspond to TRBD1 or TRBD2 (7 bases each). This CDR3 reads CAGGGQINNEQFF. The CDR3 bases are TGTGCCGGGGGGGGACAGATCAACAATGAGCAGTTCTTC. Full variable domain (remainder filled in from reference TRBV2 and TRBJ2-1): EPEVTQTPSHQVTQMGQEVILRCVPISNHLYFYWYRQILGQKVEFLVSFYNNEISEKSEIFDDQFSVERPDGSNFTLKIRSTKLEDSAMYFCAGGGQINNEQFFGPGTRLTVL.